The present TCR beta chain was sequenced within a study of T cell responses to AZD1222 COVID-19 vaccine. Generated by immunoSEQ multiplex PCR, the TCRdb table keeps only in-frame clones and is missing some. The sample consists of fewer than 180,000 clones, 94% of them appearing once. Findings and limits, study-wide: When two AZD1222 doses had been given, Spike-specific TCR breadth and depth rose. Vaccine-associated CD4 TCRs ranged over spike, dominating at 160-218 and 743-854. Repertoires were obtained only post-peak T cell response. Donors, mostly white British, included more females; clonal diversity was possibly underestimated.

As for this clone: The antigen is unknown.

Germline lookup yields CDR1 SGDLS and CDR2 YYNGEE. This CDR3 has 14 residues. With 5 bases clipped from V and 8 bases from J, the junction kept 8 bases outside the gene matches. This chain links TRBV9 with TRBJ1-4, with TRBD1 identical over 8 bases. The material was peripheral blood, obtained on day 0 of AZD1222 vaccination. The receptor was derived from an adult in good health. This CDR3 is CASSGQGPPEKLFF. CDR3 nucleotides: TGTGCCAGCAGTGGACAGGGACCTCCGGAAAAACTGTTTTTT.